This TCR beta chain was identified in a study of blood T cell repertoires in COVID-19. Authors' analysis steps: Using reference gene primer amplification, nucleated cell counts were estimated. Profiling relied on immunoSEQ multiplex PCR, and the TCRdb table lists in-frame clones only, not all of them. V and J calls and clone size are those listed in that table; D and trimming were worked out from the DNA. This table holds approximately 180,000 clones, around 85% found once. The clonotype comes from a man aged 40-49 years who had recovered from COVID-19. Sequenced material: PBMCs or T cells enriched from blood (not recorded which).

This CDR3 is CASTVKLVHTGELFF. In DNA, the CDR3 is TGTGCCAGTACGGTTAAGCTAGTTCACACCGGGGAGCTGTTTTTT. This chain joins TRBV19 and TRBJ2-2; D is ambiguous. Germline lookup yields CDR1 LNHDA and CDR2 SQIVND (reference sequence). Trimming cost V 7 bases and J 3 bases, with 15 bases left between them. The length of the CDR3 is 15 residues.